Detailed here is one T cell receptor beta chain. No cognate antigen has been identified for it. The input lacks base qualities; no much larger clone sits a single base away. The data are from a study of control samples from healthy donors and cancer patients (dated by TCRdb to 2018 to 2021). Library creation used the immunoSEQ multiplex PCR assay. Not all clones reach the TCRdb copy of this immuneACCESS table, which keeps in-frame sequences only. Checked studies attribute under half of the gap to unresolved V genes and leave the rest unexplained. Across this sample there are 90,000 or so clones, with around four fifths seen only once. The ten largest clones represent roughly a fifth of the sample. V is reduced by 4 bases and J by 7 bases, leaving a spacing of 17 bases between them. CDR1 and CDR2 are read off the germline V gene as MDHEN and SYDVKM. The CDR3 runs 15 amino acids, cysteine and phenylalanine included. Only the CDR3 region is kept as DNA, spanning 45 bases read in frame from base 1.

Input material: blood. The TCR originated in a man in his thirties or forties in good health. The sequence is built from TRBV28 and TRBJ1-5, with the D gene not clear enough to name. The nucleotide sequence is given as TGTGCCAGCAGTTCTGGAGACCCTTATCGGCAGCCCCAGCATTTT. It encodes CASSSGDPYRQPQHF.